This entry is about one T cell receptor beta chain. The antigen is unknown. Germline assignment: CDR1 MDHEN and CDR2 SYDVKM. Trimming took 6 bases from V and 0 from J; bases not matched to a gene: 12. The CDR3 covers 18 residues. This entry belongs to a study of blood T cells in healthy people across ages. Per-sample yields of isolated PBMCs were at least 7 million. Regarding the study as a whole: Both higher diversity and more naive CD4+ cells marked long-lived donors when set against aged donors. Observed TCR beta diversity per million T cells went down as age went up. This fall followed a roughly linear course with age.

Next came a second PCR, run for about 7 to 12 cycles, which used a sample-barcoded 5' primer along with a J-beta primer mix. TCRdb passed the 5' RACE reads through MiXCR, listing each CDR3 protein once. The table includes roughly 1,300,000 distinct CDR3 sequences, approximately 60% detected once. This chain connects TRBV28 to TRBJ1-5; 9 bases line up with TRBD1. This TCR was sampled from a man aged 18 to 29 in good health. Sequencing was done on a sample of blood. For the CDR3, the DNA is TGTGCCAGCAGACCTTGGCGGGACAGGGAAAGTAGCAATCAGCCCCAGCATTTT. Residues: CASRPWRDRESSNQPQHF.